The 22 T cell receptor beta chains in this list originate from one sample, sequenced in a study of shared clonotypes between healthy human individuals. Libraries were prepared by immunoSEQ multiplex PCR; TCRdb keeps only in-frame clonotypes and omits some of them. The sample has around 2.1 million clones; about 93% are singletons. The naive CD8 population came from CD45RO-negative cells selected for CCR7, without terminally differentiated effector memory CD45RA+ cells. The sample taken for sequencing was naive CD8+ T cells from PBMCs. The origin of the receptors is a man aged 18 to 29 in good health. Some clones in this sample may be carry-over from other donors' samples.

A few counts support this clone. The chain carries TRBV7-9 and TRBJ1-2; 9 nucleotides agree with TRBD1. Trimming removed 1 base from V and 6 bases from J; junction bases left unmatched: 6. The CDR3 loop spans 15 amino acids. Germline CDR1 is SEHNR and CDR2 is FQNEAQ (reference sequence). CDR3 nucleotides: TGTGCCAGCAGCTTAGGGGGACAGGGAAGGGATGGCTACACCTTC. Amino acid sequence: CASSLGGQGRDGYTF.

Of note for this clone: This same CDR3 is encoded by further DNA sequences in the sample. The chain carries TRBV28 and TRBJ1-1; perhaps TRBD1 as D (5 bases). In germline, CDR1 is MDHEN, CDR2 SYDVKM. This CDR3 spans 14 amino acids. V dropped 2 bases and J dropped 0 bases, with 7 bases sitting between them. CDR3 nucleotides: TGTGCCAGCAGTTTAACGGACATGAACACTGAAGCTTTCTTT. Translation gives CASSLTDMNTEAFF. Drawing the rest from reference TRBV28 and TRBJ1-1, the complete variable domain is DVKVTQSSRYLVKRTGEKVFLECVQDMDHENMFWYRQDPGLGLRLIYFSYDVKMKEKGDIPEGYSVSREKKERFSLILESASTNQTSMYLCASSLTDMNTEAFFGQGTRLTVV.

The chain couples TRBV10-1 to TRBJ2-5, with TRBD2 matching 11 bases. This CDR3 has 15 amino acids. Germline CDR1 reads WNHNN; CDR2 reads SYGVQD (reference sequence). As DNA, the CDR3 is TGCGCTAGATTGAGGAGGGCTAGCGGGAGGAAGACCCAGTACTTC. Its translation: CARLRRASGRKTQYF.

The gene calls are TRBV6-1 and TRBJ1-2; 9 bases match TRBD1. CDR1 and CDR2 from the germline V gene are MNHNS and SASEGT. Trimming at V came to 6 bases and at J to 5 bases, leaving 10 bases not matched to a gene. The CDR3 consists of 15 residues. The CDR3 is CASRDRGLLPYGYTF. The CDR3 DNA reads TGTGCCAGCAGGGACAGGGGCCTTCTCCCATATGGCTACACCTTC.

This chain joins TRBV5-4 and TRBJ2-5; D ambiguous. The CDR3 runs to 12 residues. V was trimmed by 10 bases and J by 2 bases, leaving 12 bases between them. CDR1 and CDR2 from the germline V gene are SGHNT and YYREEE (reference sequence). The DNA of the CDR3 is TGTGCCCTCGGAGAGTCTCAAGAGACCCAGTACTTC. Protein product: CALGESQETQYF.

This rearrangement joins TRBV5-1 to TRBJ2-7; no clear D gene. The CDR3 contains 15 residues. V was trimmed by 0 bases and J by 5 bases, leaving 15 bases between them. Looked up from germline, CDR1 is SGHRS and CDR2 is YFSETQ. CDR3 sequence (DNA): TGCGCCAGCAGCTTGGCTGGGCGGATTATGGACGAGCAGTACTTC. Translation gives CASSLAGRIMDEQYF.

This CDR3 reads CASSFGGYEQFF. As DNA, the CDR3 is TGTGCCAGCAGCTTCGGTGGATATGAGCAGTTCTTC. The V and J genes are TRBV5-4 and TRBJ2-1; D unclear. The CDR3 covers 12 residues. The germline CDR1 and CDR2 sequences are SGHNT and YYREEE (reference sequence). The ends were cut back, 2 bases at V and 8 bases at J, with 8 bases in the middle.

The chain couples TRBV25-1 to TRBJ1-2; 10 positions agree with TRBD1. CDR3 length equals 15 residues. Germline V lookup: CDR1 MGHDK, CDR2 SYGVNS. J lost 6 bases, V lost 4 bases, and 8 bases had no gene match. The CDR3 spells CASSGTDRGSHGYTF. CDR3 nucleotides: TGTGCCAGCAGTGGGACGGACAGGGGGTCCCATGGCTACACCTTC.

The J gene is TRBJ2-1, the V gene TRBV19; 8 nucleotides match TRBD2. The CDR3 runs 15 residues. CDR1 is LNHDA and CDR2 is SQIVND in the germline V gene (reference sequence). Trimming at V came to 5 bases and at J to 0 bases, leaving 3 bases not matched to a gene. CDR3 residues: CASSPGLGSYNEQFF. The DNA of the CDR3 is TGTGCCAGTAGTCCGGGACTAGGCTCCTACAATGAGCAGTTCTTC.

This clone was found once. This chain links TRBV19 with TRBJ2-7; D remains ambiguous. V was clipped by 0 bases and J by 3 bases, with 18 bases between them. CDR1 and CDR2 (germline): LNHDA, SQIVND (reference sequence). CDR3 length: 17 residues. The CDR3 sequence: CASSIDRGPDHRYEQYF. The CDR3 region has the DNA TGTGCCAGTAGTATAGATCGAGGTCCGGACCACCGCTACGAGCAGTACTTC.

This rearrangement joins TRBV27 to TRBJ1-2; TRBD1 agrees at 8 bases. V shed 2 bases, J shed 0 bases, and the junction held 2 bases outside the gene matches. The CDR3 has 15 residues. Germline CDR1 MNHEY, CDR2 SMNVEV (reference sequence). The CDR3 protein is CASSLQGAPNYGYTF. In DNA form, the CDR3 reads TGTGCCAGCAGTTTACAGGGGGCACCTAACTATGGCTACACCTTC.

A few counts support this clone. This rearrangement joins TRBV5-1 to TRBJ1-1; D is perhaps TRBD1 (5 bases). V lost 0 bases, J lost 6 bases, and 12 bases lay in between. The CDR3 runs to 14 residues. The germline V gene encodes CDR1 SGHRS and CDR2 YFSETQ. The CDR3 nucleotides read TGCGCCAGCAGCTTGGCCGCAGGGAGGGCTGAAGCTTTCTTT. As protein: CASSLAAGRAEAFF.

The rearrangement uses TRBV15 and TRBJ2-1; TRBD2 agrees at 14 bases. CDR1 and CDR2 from the germline V gene are LNHNV and YYDKDF (reference sequence). The J segment lost 8 bases and the V segment lost 4 bases, leaving 16 bases of the junction unmatched. The CDR3 totals 19 residues. As DNA, the CDR3 is TGTGCCACCAGCAATCGACTAGCGGGAGGGCCGAAGTCTAGTGATGAGCAGTTCTTC. Translating it yields CATSNRLAGGPKSSDEQFF.

Details on this clone: The same CDR3 arises from other DNA sequences in this sample as well. The rearrangement links TRBV29-1 to TRBJ1-2; D remains ambiguous. Trimming took off 1 base at V and 4 bases at J, with 4 bases between the two ends. Germline CDR1 and CDR2: SQVTM and ANQGSEA. The CDR3 totals 11 residues. The CDR3 spells CSVEGSYGYTF. The CDR3 DNA reads as TGCAGCGTTGAAGGGAGCTATGGCTACACCTTC. The whole variable domain, remainder taken from reference TRBV29-1 and TRBJ1-2, is SAVISQKPSRDICQRGTSLTIQCQVDSQVTMMFWYRQQPGQSLTLIATANQGSEATYESGFVIDKFPISRPNLTFSTLTVSNMSPEDSSIYLCSVEGSYGYTFGSGTRLTVV.

The sample holds one count of this clone. The rearrangement joins TRBV7-6 to TRBJ2-7; 10 nucleotides align to TRBD2. Unmatched junction bases numbered 8, after V lost 5 bases and J lost 4 bases. CDR3 length: 15 residues. Germline loops: CDR1 SGHVS, CDR2 FNYEAQ. The CDR3 nucleotides are TGTGCCAGCAGCCCCCTAGCGGGAGAAGGGTACGAGCAGTACTTC. Its translation: CASSPLAGEGYEQYF.

The V call is TRBV30, the J call TRBJ2-2; either TRBD1 or TRBD2 may supply D (5 bases each). The ends were cut back, 8 bases at V and 3 bases at J, with 10 bases in the middle. The CDR3 covers 12 residues. CDR1 and CDR2 from the germline V gene are GTSNPN and SVGIG (reference sequence). For the CDR3, the DNA is TGTGCCGTGGGGGTGGACACCGGGGAGCTGTTTTTT. It is translated as CAVGVDTGELFF.

Worth noting for this clone: Other nucleotide sequences from this sample produce the same CDR3. The V call is TRBV5-6, the J call TRBJ2-1; D gene uncertain. V dropped 2 bases and J dropped 0 bases, with 9 bases sitting between them. Germline V lookup: CDR1 SGHDT, CDR2 YYEEEE. The CDR3 is 15 amino acids. The CDR3 DNA is TGTGCCAGCAGCTTAACACCGAGCTCCTACAATGAGCAGTTCTTC. It is translated as CASSLTPSSYNEQFF.

The chain couples TRBV19 to TRBJ1-2; D perhaps matches TRBD1 (5 bases). V lost 5 bases and J lost 3, with 16 bases in between. The length of the CDR3 is 15 residues. From germline, CDR1 is LNHDA and CDR2 SQIVND (reference sequence). Here the CDR3 DNA reads TGTGCCAGTAGTCCAGGGACTCGAAGTTACTATGGCTACACCTTC. Translated: CASSPGTRSYYGYTF.

The chain combines TRBV18 with TRBJ2-5, with D perhaps being TRBD1 or TRBD2 (6 bases each). CDR3 size: 16 residues. V lost 3 bases to trimming and J lost 5 bases, with 19 bases between them. CDR1 and CDR2 (germline): KGHSH, LQKENI. CDR3 in DNA: TGTGCCAGCTCACCGACTAGGGGGACCCTCGGCGAGACCCAGTACTTC. This sequence encodes CASSPTRGTLGETQYF.

This sequence joins TRBV19 and TRBJ1-5; maybe TRBD1 (5 bases). The germline CDR1 and CDR2 sequences are LNHDA and SQIVND (reference sequence). The CDR3 consists of 14 residues. The germline V and J ends were trimmed by 6 bases and 4 bases, with 13 bases remaining between them. Here the CDR3 DNA reads TGTGCCAGTAGAAACTGGACACTAAATCAGCCCCAGCATTTT. It is translated as CASRNWTLNQPQHF. The full variable domain, rest sourced from reference TRBV19 and TRBJ1-5, is DGGITQSPKYLFRKEGQNVTLSCEQNLNHDAMYWYRQDPGQGLRLIYYSQIVNDFQKGDIAEGYSVSREKKESFPLTVTSAQKNPTAFYLCASRNWTLNQPQHFGDGTRLSIL.

The chain has TRBV10-3 and TRBJ2-6; the D is unclear. This CDR3 region has 16 residues. CDR1 and CDR2 from the germline V gene are ENHRY and SYGVKD. With 0 bases removed from V and 0 bases from J, the gap between germline ends came to 6 bases. CDR3 region: CAISESQSSGANVLTF. In DNA, the CDR3 is TGTGCCATCAGTGAGTCCCAAAGCTCTGGGGCCAACGTCCTGACTTTC.

The V and J genes are TRBV5-1 and TRBJ1-2, with D possibly being TRBD1 (5 bases). V shed 4 bases and J shed 6 bases, with 16 bases lying between them. Germline CDR1 reads SGHRS; CDR2 reads YFSETQ. This CDR3 has 14 residues. CDR3 sequence reads: CASSLQGRGDGYTF. The CDR3 coding sequence is TGCGCCAGCAGCCTCCAGGGTCGGGGGGATGGCTACACCTTC.